The present T cell receptor (beta chain) was sequenced within a study of T-cell memory formation after mild COVID-19. V lost 4 bases and J 4 bases, leaving 10 bases between the germline ends. The length of the CDR3 is 13 residues. Germline V gene data show CDR1 as SGHTA and CDR2 as FQGNSA. TCR alpha and TCR beta cDNA libraries carrying sample barcodes and UMIs came from 5'RACE with constant-segment primers. A single record per CDR3 protein comes from TCRdb applying MiXCR to the 5' RACE reads. The sample lists 390,000 or so distinct CDR3 sequences, about 15% occurring once. In the case of this clonotype: Its specificity is unknown.

Points from the study as a whole: In pre-infection memory, a portion of responding clones appeared, which suggested that cross-reactive memory joined.

Sequencing input: PBMCs or a T cell subset sorted from them (not recorded which). This receptor was identified in a man younger than 35 who had mild COVID-19 (a few samples of this study predate the infection). Cell type and time point are not known. The rearrangement links TRBV7-2 to TRBJ1-2; D remains unclear. CDR3 sequence reads: CASSSLGSYGYTF. The CDR3 DNA sequence: TGTGCCAGCAGCTCTCTCGGGAGCTATGGCTACACCTTC. Drawing the rest from reference TRBV7-2 and TRBJ1-2, the complete variable domain is GAGVSQSPSNKVTEKGKDVELRCDPISGHTALYWYRQSLGQGLEFLIYFQGNSAPDKSGLPSDRFSAERTGGSVSTLTIQRTQQEDSAVYLCASSSLGSYGYTFGSGTRLTVV.